The present T cell receptor (beta chain) was sequenced within a study of cytomegalovirus exposure and HLA in healthy donors. Donors came from a validation cohort of over a hundred subjects, distinct from the first 666-subject cohort. Trimming left V 5 bases short and J 3 bases short, with 14 bases between. This CDR3 has 15 residues. Germline V lookup: CDR1 SNHLY, CDR2 FYNNEI. Using immunoSEQ multiplex PCR, the repertoire was profiled, and TCRdb retains in-frame clones only, with some absent. The sample contains 90,000 to 130,000 clones, approximately 86% of which appear only once. Sequencing was done on a sample of PBMCs. The gene calls are TRBV2 and TRBJ1-3, with D uncertain. The receptor was derived from a woman aged 18-35 years in good health and CMV-seronegative. The DNA of the CDR3 is TGTGCCAGCAGTTCCCTGCTTGAGGTTGGAAACACCATATATTTT. It codes for CASSSLLEVGNTIYF.